The clone carrying this TCR beta chain has a count of ten or more. Its antigen is unidentified. TCRdb reanalysed the 5' RACE reads using MiXCR and keeps one entry per CDR3 protein. Of about 130,000 distinct CDR3 sequences listed, roughly an eighth are singletons. Germline V gene sequence: CDR1 MNHEY, CDR2 SVGAGI. The V gene lost 2 bases and the J gene lost 3 bases, with 11 bases spanning the gap. This CDR3 spans 15 amino acids. This sample is drawn from a study of CD8 T cells in ankylosing spondylitis. Study conclusions and caveats: Reportedly, matched ankylosing spondylitis synovial fluid was significantly enriched for disease-linked clones.

This receptor was taken from a female donor with ankylosing spondylitis or in good health (not recorded which). What was sequenced was blood, either unsorted or a sorted T cell fraction (not recorded which). The V call is TRBV6-5, the J call TRBJ1-3; D remains ambiguous. The CDR3 is CASSYSSTNGNTIYF. The CDR3 coding sequence is TGTGCCAGCAGTTACAGCTCCACAAATGGAAACACCATATATTTT.